This T cell receptor (beta chain) was sequenced in a study of blood T cell repertoires in COVID-19. Study overall: T cells, B-cell-depleted T cells, or PBMCs supplied cDNA or gDNA.

In the original analysis: Estimation of nucleated cell counts relied on the amplification of reference gene primers. Sequenced by immunoSEQ multiplex PCR; TCRdb stores in-frame clones only, minus some. The V and J calls and clone size are taken from that table; D and trimming were inferred from the DNA. Here the sample spans about 250,000 clones, roughly 88% being singletons. Germline CDR1 is SGHRS and CDR2 is YFSETQ. CDR3 size: 23 residues. Trimming cost V 0 bases and J 0 bases, with 30 bases left between them. The clonotype originates from a woman in her twenties or thirties with COVID-19, enrolled during active disease. What was sequenced was peripheral blood. This sequence joins TRBV5-1 and TRBJ2-2; D possibly corresponds to TRBD1 (6 bases). CDR3: CASSLAPLPYIALGTPNTGELFF. The CDR3 DNA follows: TGCGCCAGCAGCTTGGCCCCACTTCCATATATAGCTCTCGGGACACCGAACACCGGGGAGCTGTTTTTT.